This TCR beta chain comes out of a study of stem cell transplantation in POMP-related autoinflammatory disease. Study-level information: Impaired MHC class I-dependent CD8+ differentiation was hypothesized from defective thymoproteasomes. Pre-transplant patients had naive-skewed CD4+ T cells and few CD8+ T cells.

The table came from immunoSEQ multiplex PCR; TCRdb's copy has only in-frame clones and leaves some out. The sample holds approximately 65,000 clones; roughly 91% are singletons and the top ten take about 0.66%. The clonotype originates from a human patient with POMP-related autoinflammation and immune dysregulation (PRAID). The graft donor may have given rise to some T cells. The source was CD4+ T cells from PBMCs, collected after stem cell transplantation.

The CDR3 reads CASSWREKNTEAFF. CDR3 DNA: TGTGCCAGCAGCTGGAGAGAGAAGAACACTGAAGCTTTCTTT. V and J are TRBV7-9 and TRBJ1-1; D is undetermined. CDR1 is SEHNR, CDR2 FQNEAQ, per germline (reference sequence). This CDR3 is 14 amino acids long. Trimming cost V 4 bases and J 1 base, with 10 bases left between them.